The 23 T cell receptor beta chains below were found in one sample sequenced in a study of post-analysis software for immune sequencing data. Study results and limitations: TRBV5-6, TRBV5-1 and TRBV20-1 were among about 5 TRBV segments more frequent in patients than controls.

Incorporated into the TCR beta cDNA libraries were unique molecular identifiers, which served to reduce PCR and sequencing biases. Each CDR3 protein is one row after TCRdb ran MiXCR on the PCR reads. This sample has fewer than 850,000 distinct CDR3 sequences, with about 27% found just once. Antigen specificity for these receptors is unknown. Material for sequencing was blood. The origin of the receptors is a girl aged 5-17 years with multiple sclerosis.

CDR3 in DNA: TGTGCCAGCAGCTGGGGGCCCGCGAACACCGGGGAGCTGTTTTTT. It encodes CASSWGPANTGELFF. The V call is TRBV11-2, the J call TRBJ2-2; possibly TRBD1 for D (6 bases). V shed 4 bases and J shed 0 bases, with 9 bases lying between them. CDR3 size: 15 residues. CDR1 is SGHAT, CDR2 FQNNGV, per germline.

This clonotype was detected only a few times. The chain joins TRBV5-1 to TRBJ1-6, with D perhaps matching TRBD1 (5 bases). CDR1 and CDR2 from the germline V gene are SGHRS and YFSETQ. V dropped 5 bases and J dropped 10 bases, with 13 bases sitting between them. The CDR3 spans 13 residues. The CDR3 is CASSSDTVSPLHF. The CDR3 DNA reads TGCGCCAGCAGTTCGGACACAGTATCACCCCTCCACTTT.

This clonotype was picked up a small number of times. The V call is TRBV18, the J call TRBJ2-3; TRBD2 matches at 7 bases. The V segment lost 3 bases and the J segment 5 bases; nucleotides outside the gene matches: 14. Germline lookup yields CDR1 KGHSH and CDR2 LQKENI. This CDR3 contains 17 residues. The CDR3 loop is CASSPARAGATGDTQYF. The CDR3 bases are TGTGCCAGCTCACCGGCCCGGGCGGGAGCGACGGGAGATACGCAGTATTTT.

The J gene is TRBJ2-7, the V gene TRBV14; a weak D match, TRBD2 (8 bases). Germline lookup yields CDR1 SGHDN and CDR2 FVKESK. This CDR3 is 16 amino acids long. V lost 4 bases, J lost 2 bases, and 18 bases lay in between. The CDR3 loop reads CASSPLAGRGPYEQYF. CDR3 nucleotides: TGTGCCAGCAGCCCCTTAGCCGGGAGGGGGCCCTACGAGCAGTACTTC.

This chain links TRBV10-3 with TRBJ2-5; 7 bases match TRBD1. Germline V gene data show CDR1 as ENHRY and CDR2 as SYGVKD. With 5 bases clipped from V and 1 base from J, the junction kept 10 bases outside the gene matches. This CDR3 is built from 16 residues. The CDR3 protein is CAISTTGLGAQETQYF. The CDR3 bases are TGTGCCATCAGTACGACAGGGTTGGGAGCCCAAGAGACCCAGTACTTC.

The chain couples TRBV5-5 to TRBJ1-5; D gene ambiguous. The CDR3 contains 14 residues. CDR1 and CDR2 (germline): SGHKS, YYEKEE (reference sequence). V lost 4 bases to trimming and J lost 5 bases, with 13 bases between them. The CDR3 nucleotides read TGTGCCAGCAGCGAGGGCTCCTTCCATCAGCCCCAGCATTTT. Residues: CASSEGSFHQPQHF.

The gene calls are TRBV2 and TRBJ2-5, with 7 bases lining up with TRBD1. CDR1 is SNHLY and CDR2 is FYNNEI in the germline V gene. The CDR3 contains 14 residues. V was clipped by 1 base and J by 5 bases; unmatched bases: 4. The CDR3 bases are TGTGCCAGCAGTGAAGACAGGGGCCGGGAGACCCAGTACTTC. Encoded protein: CASSEDRGRETQYF.

This chain joins TRBV7-8 and TRBJ2-7; a possible D gene is TRBD2 (5 bases). The better agreement between TRBJ2-5 and the DNA end casts doubt on the J call. The CDR3 runs 12 residues. The germline V gene encodes CDR1 SGHVS and CDR2 FQNEAQ. The CDR3 sequence is CASTPLGGTQYF. The CDR3 nucleotides are TGTGCCAGCACCCCCTTAGGAGGGACCCAGTACTTC.

This clonotype has just a few counts. The genes are TRBV20-1 and TRBJ2-5, with D hard to call. V was trimmed by 6 bases and J by 3 bases, leaving 11 bases between them. The CDR3 extends over 12 amino acids. The germline CDR1 and CDR2 sequences are DFQATT and SNEGSKA (reference sequence). CDR3 residues: CSALGREETQYF. DNA of the CDR3: TGCAGTGCCCTAGGCAGAGAAGAGACCCAGTACTTC.

This clonotype was counted a few times. The chain links TRBV28 to TRBJ2-5; D is unresolved. Trimming removed 8 bases from V and 0 bases from J, with 4 bases in between. CDR1 is MDHEN, CDR2 SYDVKM, per germline. The length of the CDR3 is 11 residues. This chain's CDR3 is CASGYQETQYF. CDR3 nucleotides: TGTGCCAGCGGATACCAAGAGACCCAGTACTTC.

This sequence joins TRBV10-1 and TRBJ2-1; 8 nucleotides line up with TRBD1. Germline V gene data show CDR1 as WNHNN and CDR2 as SYGVQD (reference sequence). The CDR3 is 15 amino acids. V lost 5 bases, J lost 2 bases, and 5 bases stayed unmatched. CDR3 nucleotide sequence: TGCGCCAGCAGTAACAACAGGGGGACCTACAATGAGCAGTTCTTC. It translates to CASSNNRGTYNEQFF.

This clonotype was seen a single time. The rearrangement uses TRBV12-5 and TRBJ2-1, with TRBD2 identical over 10 bases. Germline lookup yields CDR1 LGHNT and CDR2 FRNRAP. CDR3 length equals 15 residues. V gave up 5 bases and J gave up 0 bases; unmatched junction bases: 1. CDR3 region: CASGLAGDSYNEQFF. Written as DNA, the CDR3 is TGTGCTAGTGGTCTAGCGGGAGACTCCTACAATGAGCAGTTCTTC.

The chain couples TRBV7-2 to TRBJ2-5, with TRBD1 as a possible D gene (8 bases). This CDR3 contains 16 residues. Germline assignment: CDR1 SGHTA and CDR2 FQGNSA. Trimming took 9 bases from V and 11 from J, leaving 31 bases between them. DNA of the CDR3: TGTGCCAGTAGCCACTCGACAGGGGCGGGGGTTCATGAGCAGTACTTC. Its translation is CASSHSTGAGVHEQYF. Supplemented by reference TRBV7-2 and TRBJ2-5, the full variable domain reads GAGVSQSPSNKVTEKGKDVELRCDPISGHTALYWYRQSLGQGLEFLIYFQGNSAPDKSGLPSDRFSAERTGGSVSTLTIQRTQQEDSAVYLCASSHSTGAGVHEQYFGPGTRLLVL.

The V gene is TRBV7-9, the J gene TRBJ1-2; D is unresolved. The CDR3 has 14 residues. Trimming shortened V by 6 bases and J by 7 bases, and 18 bases separated the two germline ends. Germline V gives CDR1 SEHNR, CDR2 FQNEAQ (reference sequence). The CDR3 sequence is CASREEDRFGGYTF. CDR3 sequence (DNA): TGTGCCAGCAGGGAAGAGGACCGATTTGGTGGCTACACCTTC.

Only a few counts were recorded for this clonotype. The rearrangement joins TRBV9 to TRBJ2-1; TRBD2 aligns across 9 bases. Germline assignment: CDR1 SGDLS and CDR2 YYNGEE. CDR3 length equals 15 residues. V gave up 5 bases and J gave up 3 bases; unmatched junction bases: 6. This CDR3 reads CASSGETSGYNEQFF. DNA for the CDR3: TGTGCCAGCAGTGGGGAGACTAGCGGCTACAATGAGCAGTTCTTC.

This clonotype was detected a few times. The rearrangement links TRBV27 to TRBJ2-5; 7 bases agree with TRBD2. CDR3 length: 13 amino acids. Germline CDR1 and CDR2: MNHEY and SMNVEV (reference sequence). After removal of 5 bases from V and 4 bases from J, the junction contained 4 bases not matched to a gene. The chain's CDR3 is CASSLPGGETQYF. For the CDR3, the DNA is TGTGCCAGCAGTCTGCCGGGGGGAGAGACCCAGTACTTC.

This clonotype has only one observation. The V gene is TRBV2, the J gene TRBJ1-1; D is uncertain. Deletions cut 6 bases from V and 9 bases from J, with 17 bases between. The CDR3 is 13 amino acids. CDR1 SNHLY and CDR2 FYNNEI come from the germline V gene. The CDR3 spells CASRELNSPKAFF. The CDR3 DNA is TGTGCCAGCAGGGAACTAAACAGCCCAAAAGCTTTCTTT.

V and J are TRBV20-1 and TRBJ2-5; D not certain. CDR1 and CDR2 (germline): DFQATT, SNEGSKA (reference sequence). This CDR3 comprises 14 residues. V shed 0 bases and J shed 2 bases, with 10 bases lying between them. The CDR3 DNA follows: TGCAGTGCTAGAGAGATGGGCGAACAAGAGACCCAGTACTTC. Protein product: CSAREMGEQETQYF.

The J gene is TRBJ1-6, the V gene TRBV7-9; 8 bases are a match to TRBD1. The CDR3 is 14 amino acids. After removal of 4 bases from V and 7 bases from J, the junction contained 3 bases not matched to a gene. Germline CDR1 and CDR2: SEHNR and FQNEAQ (reference sequence). The CDR3 nucleotides read TGTGCCAGCAGCTCGGGACAGGAGAATTCACCCCTCCACTTT. Its translation: CASSSGQENSPLHF.

This clonotype has just a few counts. This chain links TRBV10-3 with TRBJ2-3; TRBD1 aligns across 9 bases. Trimming cost V 4 bases and J 7 bases; bases outside gene matches: 6. The V gene's germline CDR1 is ENHRY and CDR2 SYGVKD. This CDR3 is built from 14 residues. In DNA form, the CDR3 reads TGTGCCATCAGTGCTGCGGGACAGGGATATACGCAGTATTTT. This sequence encodes CAISAAGQGYTQYF.

This clonotype was seen only a few times. This rearrangement joins TRBV20-1 to TRBJ2-7; D remains unclear. CDR1 is DFQATT and CDR2 is SNEGSKA in the germline V gene (reference sequence). Trimming pared 2 bases from V and 7 bases from J, leaving 12 bases between. The CDR3 consists of 12 residues. CDR3 nucleotides: TGCAGTGCTAGACCCGGACCGACGGAGCAGTACTTC. This sequence encodes CSARPGPTEQYF.

The V gene is TRBV28, the J gene TRBJ2-3, with D tentatively TRBD2 (5 bases). In germline, CDR1 is MDHEN, CDR2 SYDVKM. This CDR3 spans 15 amino acids. CDR3 sequence reads: CGGSGPLTSTDTQYF. The CDR3, as DNA: TGTGGTGGGAGCGGCCCACTCACTAGCACAGATACGCAGTATTTT.

This clonotype was recorded a few times. The J gene is TRBJ1-2, the V gene TRBV5-1; D is perhaps TRBD1 (6 bases). V dropped 3 bases and J dropped 4 bases, with 10 bases sitting between them. From germline, CDR1 is SGHRS and CDR2 YFSETQ. The CDR3 loop spans 13 amino acids. CDR3 sequence (DNA): TGCGCCAGCAGCTGGACAGACTCCTATGGCTACACCTTC. Its translation: CASSWTDSYGYTF.